The next 15 T cell receptor beta chains were all read from a single sample in a study of blood T cell repertoires in COVID-19. Profiling relied on immunoSEQ multiplex PCR, and the TCRdb table lists in-frame clones only, not all of them. Of around 220,000 clones in the sample, roughly 84% were seen once. Sequencing was done on a sample of peripheral blood. The receptors come from a man aged 40-55 years with active or convalescent COVID-19.

The chain combines TRBV9 with TRBJ1-1; perhaps TRBD1 as D (5 bases). This CDR3 spans 16 amino acids. Between the trimmed V and J ends, which lost 0 bases and 0 bases, there was a span of 12 bases. Germline loops: CDR1 SGDLS, CDR2 YYNGEE. DNA of the CDR3: TGTGCCAGCAGCGTAGTTTCGACAGAAGTGAACACTGAAGCTTTCTTT. Protein product: CASSVVSTEVNTEAFF.

The chain couples TRBV11-3 to TRBJ2-2; weak D call: TRBD1 (5 bases). The CDR3 spans 15 residues. Trimming removed 3 bases at V and 5 bases at J, with 13 bases between. Germline values: CDR1 SGHNT, CDR2 YENEEA. CDR3 protein: CASSLYGAATGELFF. As DNA, the CDR3 is TGTGCCAGCAGCTTGTATGGGGCGGCGACCGGGGAGCTGTTTTTT.

This chain links TRBV30 with TRBJ1-1; D perhaps matches TRBD1 (6 bases). CDR3 length: 15 residues. Germline V gene sequence: CDR1 GTSNPN, CDR2 SVGIG (reference sequence). Trimming took off 2 bases at V and 6 bases at J, with 19 bases between the two ends. This CDR3 is CAWSPRDRMSAEAFF. The CDR3 DNA is TGTGCCTGGAGTCCGCGAGACAGGATGAGCGCTGAAGCTTTCTTT.

The J gene is TRBJ1-4, the V gene TRBV7-6, with 11 bases fitting TRBD1. J gave up 7 bases and V 5 bases, and 6 bases lay outside the gene matches. Germline V CDR1 and CDR2: SGHVS, FNYEAQ. The CDR3 sequence is 15 residues long. The CDR3 nucleotides read TGTGCCAGCAGCCCAGGGGGGACAGGGGGTGAAAAACTGTTTTTT. Amino acids: CASSPGGTGGEKLFF.

This clone was seen a few times. The genes are TRBV7-3 and TRBJ1-1; D is possibly TRBD1 (5 bases). In germline, CDR1 is SGHTA, CDR2 FQGTGA. CDR3 length: 14 amino acids. V was shortened by 5 bases and J by 4 bases, with 14 bases between the two germline ends. Here the CDR3 reads CASSPGHFPTEAFF. Here the CDR3 DNA reads TGTGCCAGCAGCCCCGGACACTTTCCCACTGAAGCTTTCTTT.

The J gene is TRBJ2-1, the V gene TRBV5-6; 16 bases are a match to TRBD2. J was trimmed by 8 bases and V by 4 bases; bases with no gene match: 9. This CDR3 is built from 17 residues. Germline assignment: CDR1 SGHDT and CDR2 YYEEEE. The CDR3 here is CASSPTGLAGGLDEQFF. CDR3 nucleotide sequence: TGTGCCAGCAGCCCTACGGGACTAGCGGGAGGGCTGGATGAGCAGTTCTTC.

The rearrangement joins TRBV24-1 to TRBJ2-3; 9 positions match TRBD2. The V and J ends lost 4 bases and 1 base, in that order; junction bases with no gene match: 11. CDR1 is KGHDR and CDR2 is SFDVKD in the germline V gene. The CDR3 covers 18 residues. CDR3 protein: CATSDPFSAGGRTDTQYF. In DNA form, the CDR3 reads TGTGCCACCAGTGACCCCTTTTCAGCGGGGGGACGCACAGATACGCAGTATTTT.

The J gene is TRBJ1-4, the V gene TRBV4-1, with D unresolved. Germline V gene data show CDR1 as MGHRA and CDR2 as YSYEKL. This CDR3 comprises 15 residues. Trimming removed 0 bases at V and 7 bases at J, with 12 bases between. CDR3 sequence: CASSQDTGSGEKLFF. CDR3 sequence (DNA): TGCGCCAGCAGCCAAGATACCGGATCAGGTGAAAAACTGTTTTTT.

The V call is TRBV18, the J call TRBJ1-2; 9 bases map to TRBD1. There are 13 residues in the CDR3. The germline CDR1 and CDR2 sequences are KGHSH and LQKENI. With 6 bases clipped from V and 6 bases from J, the junction kept 5 bases outside the gene matches. The CDR3 region has the DNA TGTGCCAGCTCTCGGGGACAGGGAAATGGCTACACCTTC. Amino acids: CASSRGQGNGYTF.

This rearrangement joins TRBV5-1 to TRBJ2-6, with TRBD2 matching 11 bases. V was clipped by 8 bases and J by 0 bases; unmatched bases: 19. The CDR3 totals 21 residues. Per germline, CDR1 SGHRS and CDR2 YFSETQ. The CDR3 loop reads CARLQGGTSGTLSSGANVLTF. CDR3 nucleotide sequence: TGCGCCAGACTTCAGGGCGGGACTAGCGGAACCTTAAGCTCTGGGGCCAACGTCCTGACTTTC.

The count of this clone is one. The chain joins TRBV27 to TRBJ1-6; 8 nucleotides align to TRBD1. V lost 2 bases, J lost 10 bases, and 7 bases stayed unmatched. The CDR3 is 15 residues long. Germline V gene lookup returns CDR1 MNHEY and CDR2 SMNVEV (reference sequence). The CDR3 here is CASSLQGAIGSPLHF. Written as DNA, the CDR3 is TGTGCCAGCAGTTTACAGGGGGCGATTGGCTCACCCCTCCACTTT.

The V call is TRBV24-1, the J call TRBJ2-5, with D maybe TRBD1 (7 bases). This CDR3 has 14 residues. Germline V gives CDR1 KGHDR, CDR2 SFDVKD. Trimming took 6 bases from V and 7 from J, leaving 17 bases between them. Written as DNA, the CDR3 is TGTGCCACCAGTTCTCTTGGCCAGGGGGGGACCCAGTACTTC. Translation gives CATSSLGQGGTQYF.

V usage is TRBV24-1 and J usage is TRBJ2-1; D perhaps matches TRBD2 (6 bases). V was clipped by 7 bases and J by 0 bases, with 6 bases between them. CDR1 and CDR2 (germline): KGHDR, SFDVKD. The CDR3 has 13 residues. Here the CDR3 DNA reads TGTGCCACCAGGGGGGGCTCCTACAATGAGCAGTTCTTC. It codes for CATRGGSYNEQFF.

This clone was seen a handful of times. V gene TRBV19 combines with J gene TRBJ2-1, with TRBD2 identical over 7 bases. V lost 5 bases to trimming and J lost 0 bases; unmatched junction nucleotides: 10. From germline, CDR1 is LNHDA and CDR2 SQIVND (reference sequence). CDR3 length: 17 residues. As DNA, the CDR3 is TGTGCCAGTAGTGGGGGGAGGGGCCGAAGCTCCTACAATGAGCAGTTCTTC. Amino acid sequence: CASSGGRGRSSYNEQFF. The full variable domain, rest sourced from reference TRBV19 and TRBJ2-1, is DGGITQSPKYLFRKEGQNVTLSCEQNLNHDAMYWYRQDPGQGLRLIYYSQIVNDFQKGDIAEGYSVSREKKESFPLTVTSAQKNPTAFYLCASSGGRGRSSYNEQFFGPGTRLTVL.

This chain joins TRBV7-9 and TRBJ2-3; TRBD1 matches 9 bases. This CDR3 has 16 amino acids. From germline, CDR1 is SEHNR and CDR2 FQNEAQ (reference sequence). The junction had 11 bases not matched to a gene; V was cut back by 7 bases and J by 3 bases. DNA for the CDR3: TGTGCCAGCACCGTAACAGGGGGCGTTCGGACAGATACGCAGTATTTT. Translated: CASTVTGGVRTDTQYF.